Below are 8 T cell receptor beta chains sequenced from a single sample in a study of cytomegalovirus exposure and HLA in healthy donors. Vbeta (60) and Jbeta (13) primers were used in the PCR. Assay: immunoSEQ multiplex PCR; the TCRdb copy retains only in-frame clones and omits some. The sample records 100,000 to 150,000 clones, over 80% being singletons. The sample taken for sequencing was PBMCs. The receptors come from a boy aged 5-17 years in good health and CMV-seronegative.

The chain couples TRBV19 to TRBJ2-3, with TRBD1 matching 7 bases. The germline gives CDR1 LNHDA, CDR2 SQIVND (reference sequence). This CDR3 comprises 14 residues. Trimming took 7 bases from V and 0 from J; bases not matched to a gene: 4. The CDR3 reads CASTPTGSTDTQYF. The CDR3 nucleotides are TGTGCCAGTACCCCGACAGGGAGCACAGATACGCAGTATTTT.

This chain links TRBV7-2 with TRBJ2-1; D may be TRBD2 (6 bases). Germline V gene data show CDR1 as SGHTA and CDR2 as FQGNSA. This CDR3 has 12 residues. Trimming left V 10 bases short and J 15 bases short, with 22 bases between. This CDR3 is CAKKEGERAVFF. CDR3 nucleotides: TGTGCCAAAAAAGAGGGTGAGCGGGCCGTGTTCTTC.

This chain joins TRBV7-2 and TRBJ1-4; D gene ambiguous. Germline V lookup: CDR1 SGHTA, CDR2 FQGNSA. V was cut by 2 bases and J by 6 bases, with 10 bases left in between. The CDR3 runs 14 residues. The DNA of the CDR3 is TGTGCCAGCAGCTTACTGGGGAGTGATGAAAAACTGTTTTTT. It yields the protein CASSLLGSDEKLFF.

A single count supports this clone. The J gene is TRBJ2-5, the V gene TRBV19; D perhaps matches TRBD1 (5 bases). The CDR3 spans 12 residues. Germline CDR1 and CDR2: LNHDA and SQIVND (reference sequence). Trimming left V 6 bases short and J 3 bases short, with 8 bases between. The CDR3 is CASRGPEETQYF. DNA for the CDR3: TGTGCCAGTAGGGGGCCCGAAGAGACCCAGTACTTC.

The V and J genes are TRBV4-1 and TRBJ1-5, with a weak D call TRBD1 (5 bases). Germline CDR1 reads MGHRA; CDR2 reads YSYEKL. There are 14 residues in the CDR3. The germline V and J ends were trimmed by 5 bases and 7 bases, with 15 bases remaining between them. The CDR3 here is CASSNQGPNQPQHF. DNA for the CDR3: TGCGCCAGCAGCAATCAGGGTCCCAACCAGCCCCAGCATTTT.

The chain uses TRBV6-1 and TRBJ2-2; D remains unclear. This CDR3 has 13 residues. CDR1 is MNHNS and CDR2 is SASEGT in the germline V gene. Trimming left V 1 base short and J 7 bases short, with 7 bases between. The chain's CDR3 is CASSEGAIGELFF. The CDR3 DNA sequence: TGTGCCAGCAGTGAAGGCGCGATCGGGGAGCTGTTTTTT.

V usage is TRBV9 and J usage is TRBJ2-1; 8 bases are shared with TRBD2. The germline V gene encodes CDR1 SGDLS and CDR2 YYNGEE. Trimming cost V 6 bases and J 6 bases; bases outside gene matches: 5. The CDR3 is 13 amino acids. CDR3 loop: CASNPGTSNEQFF. The DNA of the CDR3 is TGTGCCAGCAACCCCGGGACTAGCAATGAGCAGTTCTTC.

The chain uses TRBV11-3 and TRBJ2-7, with 9 bases identical to TRBD2. Germline CDR1 SGHNT, CDR2 YENEEA. There are 14 residues in the CDR3. V lost 7 bases and J lost 0; bases outside the gene matches: 4. The CDR3 DNA sequence: TGTGCCAGCACCCTAGCGGGGATCTCCTACGAGCAGTACTTC. It is translated as CASTLAGISYEQYF.